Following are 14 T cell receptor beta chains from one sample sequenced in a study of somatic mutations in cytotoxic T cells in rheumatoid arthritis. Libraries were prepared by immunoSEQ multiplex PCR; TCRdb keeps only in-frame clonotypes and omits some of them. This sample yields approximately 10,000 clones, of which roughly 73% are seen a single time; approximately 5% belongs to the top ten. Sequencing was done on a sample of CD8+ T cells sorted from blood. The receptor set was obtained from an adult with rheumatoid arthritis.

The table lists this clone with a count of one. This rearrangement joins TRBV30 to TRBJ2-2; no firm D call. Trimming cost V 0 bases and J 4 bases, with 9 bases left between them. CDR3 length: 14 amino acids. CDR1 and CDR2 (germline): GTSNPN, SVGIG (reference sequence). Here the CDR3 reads CAWSVVLGTGELFF. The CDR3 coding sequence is TGTGCCTGGAGTGTGGTACTGGGCACCGGGGAGCTGTTTTTT. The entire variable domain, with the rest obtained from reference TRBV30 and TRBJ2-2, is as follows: SQTIHQWPATLVQPVGSPLSLECTVEGTSNPNLYWYRQAAGRGLQLLFYSVGIGQISSEVPQNLSASRPQDRQFILSSKKLLLSDSGFYLCAWSVVLGTGELFFGEGSRLTVL.

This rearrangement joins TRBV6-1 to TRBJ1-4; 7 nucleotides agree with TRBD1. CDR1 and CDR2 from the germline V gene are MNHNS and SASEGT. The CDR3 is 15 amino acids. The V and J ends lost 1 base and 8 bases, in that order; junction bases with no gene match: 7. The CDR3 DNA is TGTGCCAGCAGTGAAGAGAAGGGGGCTGGGGAAAAACTGTTTTTT. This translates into CASSEEKGAGEKLFF.

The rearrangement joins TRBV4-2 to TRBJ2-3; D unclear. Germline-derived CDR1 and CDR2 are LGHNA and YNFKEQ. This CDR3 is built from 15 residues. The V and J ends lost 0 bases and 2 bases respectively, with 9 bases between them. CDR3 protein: CASSQDRYPTDTQYF. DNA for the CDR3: TGTGCCAGCAGCCAAGATCGTTATCCCACAGATACGCAGTATTTT.

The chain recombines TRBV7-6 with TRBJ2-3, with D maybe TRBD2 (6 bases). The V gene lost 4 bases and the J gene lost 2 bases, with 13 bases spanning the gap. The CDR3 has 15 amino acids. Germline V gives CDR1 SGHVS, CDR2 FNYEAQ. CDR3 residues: CASSSLGGITDTQYF. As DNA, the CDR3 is TGTGCCAGCAGCTCTCTTGGGGGGATCACAGATACGCAGTATTTT.

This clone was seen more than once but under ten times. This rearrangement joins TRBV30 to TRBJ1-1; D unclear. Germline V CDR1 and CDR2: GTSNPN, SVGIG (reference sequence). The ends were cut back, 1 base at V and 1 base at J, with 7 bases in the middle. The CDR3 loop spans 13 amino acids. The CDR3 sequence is CAWSDTTNTEAFF. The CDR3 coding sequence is TGTGCCTGGAGTGATACGACGAACACTGAAGCTTTCTTT.

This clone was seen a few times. The CDR3 sequence: CASSLDDLSSYNEQFF. In nucleotides, the CDR3 is TGTGCCAGCAGCTTAGACGACCTGAGCTCCTACAATGAGCAGTTCTTC. V is TRBV5-5 and J is TRBJ2-1; the D is unclear. The ends were cut back, 2 bases at V and 0 bases at J, with 12 bases in the middle. There are 16 residues in the CDR3. Germline values: CDR1 SGHKS, CDR2 YYEKEE (reference sequence).

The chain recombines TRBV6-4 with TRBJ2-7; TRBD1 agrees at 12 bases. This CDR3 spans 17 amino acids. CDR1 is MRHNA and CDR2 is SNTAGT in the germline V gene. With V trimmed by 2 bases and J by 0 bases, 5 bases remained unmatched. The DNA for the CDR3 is TGTGCCAGCAGTGACCGGGGGGACAGGGGGCTCTCCTACGAGCAGTACTTC. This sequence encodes CASSDRGDRGLSYEQYF.

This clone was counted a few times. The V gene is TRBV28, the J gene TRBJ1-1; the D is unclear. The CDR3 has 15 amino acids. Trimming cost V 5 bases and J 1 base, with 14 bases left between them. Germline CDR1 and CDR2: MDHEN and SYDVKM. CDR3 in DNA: TGTGCCAGCAGTATGCTCGAAAGGCCGAACACTGAAGCTTTCTTT. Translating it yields CASSMLERPNTEAFF.

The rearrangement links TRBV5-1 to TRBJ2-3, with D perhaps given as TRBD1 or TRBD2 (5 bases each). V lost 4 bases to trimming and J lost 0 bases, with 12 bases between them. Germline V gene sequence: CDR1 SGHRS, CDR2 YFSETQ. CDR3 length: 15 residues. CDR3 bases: TGCGCCAGCAGCCTCGGGACGACTAGCACAGATACGCAGTATTTT. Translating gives CASSLGTTSTDTQYF.

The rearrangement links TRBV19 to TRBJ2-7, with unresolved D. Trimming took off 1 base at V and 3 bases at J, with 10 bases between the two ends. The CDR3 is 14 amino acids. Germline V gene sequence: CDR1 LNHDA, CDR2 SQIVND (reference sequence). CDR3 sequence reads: CASSIGSRHYEQYF. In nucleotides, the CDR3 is TGTGCCAGTAGTATAGGATCCCGACACTACGAGCAGTACTTC.

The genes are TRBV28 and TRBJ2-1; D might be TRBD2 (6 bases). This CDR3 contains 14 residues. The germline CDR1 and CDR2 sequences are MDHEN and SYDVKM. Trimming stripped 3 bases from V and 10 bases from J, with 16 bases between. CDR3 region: CASSFILAQEEQFF. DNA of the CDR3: TGTGCCAGCAGTTTCATCCTAGCGCAGGAAGAGCAGTTCTTC.

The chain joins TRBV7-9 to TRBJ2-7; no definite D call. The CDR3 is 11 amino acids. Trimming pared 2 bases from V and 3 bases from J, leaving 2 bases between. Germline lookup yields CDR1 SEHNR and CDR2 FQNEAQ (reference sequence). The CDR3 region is CASSLYYEQYV. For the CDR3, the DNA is TGTGCCAGCAGCTTATACTACGAGCAGTACGTC.

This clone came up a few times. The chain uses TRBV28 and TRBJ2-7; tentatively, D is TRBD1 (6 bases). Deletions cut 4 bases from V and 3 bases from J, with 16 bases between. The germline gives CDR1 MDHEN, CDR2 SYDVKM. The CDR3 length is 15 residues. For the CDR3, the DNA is TGTGCCAGCAGTTGGACGGACAGCTGGAACTACGAGCAGTACTTC. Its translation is CASSWTDSWNYEQYF.

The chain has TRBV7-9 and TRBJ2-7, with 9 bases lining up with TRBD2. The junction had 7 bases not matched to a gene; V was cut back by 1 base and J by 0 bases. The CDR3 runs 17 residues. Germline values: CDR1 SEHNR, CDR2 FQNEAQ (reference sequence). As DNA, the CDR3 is TGTGCCAGCAGCTTAGTCCGGACTAGCGAGAGCTCCTACGAGCAGTACTTC. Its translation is CASSLVRTSESSYEQYF. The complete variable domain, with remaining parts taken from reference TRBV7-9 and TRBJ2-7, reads DTGVSQNPRHKITKRGQNVTFRCDPISEHNRLYWYRQTLGQGPEFLTYFQNEAQLEKSRLLSDRFSAERPKGSFSTLEIQRTEQGDSAMYLCASSLVRTSESSYEQYFGPGTRLTVT.